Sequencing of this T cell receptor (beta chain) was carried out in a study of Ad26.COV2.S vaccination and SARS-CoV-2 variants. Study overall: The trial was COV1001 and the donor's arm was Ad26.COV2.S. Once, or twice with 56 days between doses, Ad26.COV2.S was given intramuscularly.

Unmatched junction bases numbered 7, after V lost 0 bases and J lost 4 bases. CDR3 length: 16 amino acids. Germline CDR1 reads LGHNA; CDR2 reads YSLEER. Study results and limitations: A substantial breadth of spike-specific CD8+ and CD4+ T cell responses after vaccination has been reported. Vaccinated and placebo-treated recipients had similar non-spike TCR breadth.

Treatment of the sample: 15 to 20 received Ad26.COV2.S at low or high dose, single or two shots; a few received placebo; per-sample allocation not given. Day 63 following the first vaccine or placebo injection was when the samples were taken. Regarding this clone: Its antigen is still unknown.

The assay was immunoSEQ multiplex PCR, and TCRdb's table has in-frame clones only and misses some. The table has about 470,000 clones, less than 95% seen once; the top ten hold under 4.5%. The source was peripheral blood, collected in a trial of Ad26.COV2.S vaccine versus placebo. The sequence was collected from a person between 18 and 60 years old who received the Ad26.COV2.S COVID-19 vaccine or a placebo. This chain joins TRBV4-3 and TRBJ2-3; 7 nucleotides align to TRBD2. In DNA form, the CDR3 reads TGCGCCAGCAGCCAAGAAGGCGGGAGTTCGCCAGATACGCAGTATTTT. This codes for CASSQEGGSSPDTQYF.